This T cell receptor (beta chain) was captured in a study of regulatory T cells in long-lasting Graves disease. Described time point: newly diagnosed GD, antithyroid drugs for less than 3 months. Following extraction of RNA from PBMCs, that RNA was used to make the TCR library. Arm-PCR of CDR3 regions and iRepertoire HTBI primers were the basis on which TCR beta libraries were built. TCRdb itself ran the multiplex PCR reads through MiXCR, one entry per CDR3 protein. This sample has about 320,000 distinct CDR3 sequences, with more than 15% found just once. As for this clonotype: Its antigen is still unknown.

CDR3 length equals 15 residues. The germline gives CDR1 SGHRS, CDR2 YFSETQ. J was trimmed by 2 bases and V by 4 bases; bases with no gene match: 4. General observations from the study: Repertoires from persistent disease leaned toward TRBV28, TRBJ1-2 and TRBJ2-5. Compared with new cases, persistent Graves' patients showed reduced TCR diversity.

V usage is TRBV5-1 and J usage is TRBJ2-1, with TRBD2 matching 9 bases. The receptor was isolated from a female donor with Graves disease. Sequenced here: peripheral blood mononuclear cells (PBMCs), sampled at new diagnosis, from a patient treated with antithyroid drugs. CDR3 region: CASSRGRGTYNEQFF. CDR3 bases: TGCGCCAGCAGCCGCGGGAGGGGAACCTACAATGAGCAGTTCTTC.